This TCR beta chain was captured in a study of blood T cell repertoires in COVID-19. Using immunoSEQ multiplex PCR, the repertoire was profiled, and TCRdb retains in-frame clones only, with some absent. The sample includes approximately 100,000 clones, more than 65% of them seen just once. CDR1 LNHNV and CDR2 YYDKDF come from the germline V gene (reference sequence). V dropped 6 bases and J dropped 3; count of bases not matched to a gene: 10. The CDR3 runs 15 residues. J is TRBJ1-1 and V is TRBV15, with TRBD1 identical over 7 bases. Sequenced: peripheral blood. The clonotype was recovered from a woman of 80 years or more with active or convalescent COVID-19. CDR3 nucleotide sequence: TGTGCCACCAGGTGGAGATTACAGGGGTACACTGAAGCTTTCTTT. This codes for CATRWRLQGYTEAFF. The full variable domain, in which reference TRBV15 and TRBJ1-1 provide the parts outside the CDR3, is DAMVIQNPRYQVTQFGKPVTLSCSQTLNHNVMYWYQQKSSQAPKLLFHYYDKDFNNEADTPDNFQSRRPNTSFCFLDIRSPGLGDTAMYLCATRWRLQGYTEAFFGQGTRLTVV.